Presented here are 30 T cell receptor beta chains from one specimen sequenced in a study of OX40 agonist ivuxolimab in advanced cancers. The assay was immunoSEQ multiplex PCR, and TCRdb's table has in-frame clones only and misses some. The sample yields 30,000 to 40,000 clones, 88% seen once. Sequencing used CD4+ or CD8+ T cells sorted from blood, obtained in a trial of the OX40 agonist ivuxolimab. The receptors here all came from an adult with an advanced solid tumor such as melanoma, head and neck, liver or kidney cancer.

The gene calls are TRBV18 and TRBJ1-1; D gene uncertain. CDR3 length: 11 amino acids. The germline CDR1 and CDR2 sequences are KGHSH and LQKENI. Trimming pared 3 bases from V and 1 base from J, leaving 0 bases between. CDR3 protein: CASSPNTEAFF. CDR3 coding DNA: TGTGCCAGCTCACCGAACACTGAAGCTTTCTTT.

By share of the sample, this clone is large. The chain recombines TRBV7-9 with TRBJ2-7; weak D call: TRBD2 (5 bases). With 1 base removed from V and 5 bases from J, the gap between germline ends came to 12 bases. The CDR3 length is 14 residues. The V gene's germline CDR1 is SEHNR and CDR2 FQNEAQ (reference sequence). This CDR3 reads CASSLEVDSDEQYF. CDR3 nucleotides: TGTGCCAGCAGCTTAGAGGTGGACTCGGACGAGCAGTACTTC.

The rearrangement uses TRBV7-8 and TRBJ1-1, with 7 bases matching TRBD1. The CDR3 has 14 residues. V shed 2 bases, J shed 4 bases, and the junction held 4 bases outside the gene matches. Germline V lookup: CDR1 SGHVS, CDR2 FQNEAQ. The CDR3 nucleotides read TGTGCCAGCAGCTTACGGGCAGGGGGCACTGAAGCTTTCTTT. Translated: CASSLRAGGTEAFF.

The V and J genes are TRBV10-3 and TRBJ1-6, with 7 nucleotides matching TRBD1. Per the germline V gene, CDR1 is ENHRY and CDR2 is SYGVKD. This CDR3 is 17 amino acids long. V lost 3 bases, J lost 7 bases, and 12 bases stayed unmatched. In DNA form, the CDR3 reads TGTGCCATCAGTGACTTAGTCGGGGGGACAGAAAATTCACCCCTCCACTTT. Its translation: CAISDLVGGTENSPLHF.

The rearrangement uses TRBV15 and TRBJ2-2, with a tentative D call TRBD2 (6 bases). The CDR3 sequence is 13 residues long. V was pared by 3 bases and J by 5 bases, with 7 bases between. Germline CDR1 reads LNHNV; CDR2 reads YYDKDF (reference sequence). The CDR3, as DNA: TGTGCCACCAGCAGGGGGGGTACCGGGGAGCTGTTTTTT. Its protein product is CATSRGGTGELFF.

This sequence joins TRBV28 and TRBJ1-1, with 7 bases identical to TRBD1. J was trimmed by 5 bases and V by 8 bases; bases with no gene match: 5. The CDR3 contains 12 residues. Germline CDR1 is MDHEN and CDR2 is SYDVKM. CDR3 in amino acids: CASRQGWTEAFF. Written as DNA, the CDR3 is TGTGCCAGCCGACAGGGTTGGACTGAAGCTTTCTTT.

The V call is TRBV7-9, the J call TRBJ2-2, with 7 bases lining up with TRBD2. The CDR3 length is 16 residues. Per germline, CDR1 SEHNR and CDR2 FQNEAQ (reference sequence). The V segment lost 4 bases and the J segment 2 bases; nucleotides outside the gene matches: 7. CDR3 in DNA: TGTGCCAGCAGCTCCCCGGGGGGAGGCAACACCGGGGAGCTGTTTTTT. Its protein is CASSSPGGGNTGELFF.

The chain couples TRBV30 to TRBJ2-7; TRBD2 aligns across 8 bases. J was trimmed by 5 bases and V by 4 bases; bases with no gene match: 7. The CDR3 spans 13 residues. The germline CDR1 and CDR2 sequences are GTSNPN and SVGIG (reference sequence). CDR3 amino acids: CAWISGVSDEQYF. Here the CDR3 DNA reads TGTGCCTGGATTAGCGGGGTAAGCGACGAGCAGTACTTC.

V usage is TRBV11-3 and J usage is TRBJ2-1, with 14 nucleotides matching TRBD2. Germline values: CDR1 SGHNT, CDR2 YENEEA. CDR3 size: 17 residues. The J segment lost 8 bases and the V segment lost 5 bases, leaving 11 bases of the junction unmatched. The CDR3 DNA sequence: TGTGCCAGCAGCCCTCCGGGACTAGCGGGAGTGGGCGATGAGCAGTTCTTC. The encoded protein is CASSPPGLAGVGDEQFF. Variable domain in full (rest from reference TRBV11-3 and TRBJ2-1): EAGVVQSPRYKIIEKKQPVAFWCNPISGHNTLYWYLQNLGQGPELLIRYENEEAVDDSQLPKDRFSAERLKGVDSTLKIQPAELGDSAVYLCASSPPGLAGVGDEQFFGPGTRLTVL.

The chain couples TRBV28 to TRBJ2-7; 9 bases map to TRBD2. Germline values: CDR1 MDHEN, CDR2 SYDVKM. V was pared by 7 bases and J by 1 base, with 8 bases of the junction left unmatched. The CDR3 is 15 residues long. The CDR3 DNA reads TGTGCCAGCACCCTTAGCGGGAGAAGGTCCTACGAGCAGTACTTC. Encoded protein: CASTLSGRRSYEQYF.

Only a few counts were recorded for this clone. The chain uses TRBV6-6 and TRBJ2-7; D unclear. V shed 2 bases and J shed 2 bases, with 10 bases lying between them. The CDR3 runs to 14 residues. Germline V CDR1 and CDR2: MNHNY, SVGAGI (reference sequence). CDR3 residues: CASSYRGRPYEQYF. In nucleotides, the CDR3 is TGTGCCAGCAGTTACAGAGGCAGACCCTACGAGCAGTACTTC.

The rearrangement joins TRBV15 to TRBJ2-7; D is possibly TRBD2 (6 bases). Germline V CDR1 and CDR2: LNHNV, YYDKDF (reference sequence). The CDR3 is made up of 15 amino acids. V lost 5 bases and J lost 0, with 14 bases in between. CDR3 coding DNA: TGTGCCACCAGCGCTAGCGCCTCGCACTCCTACGAGCAGTACTTC. It is translated as CATSASASHSYEQYF.

V is TRBV19 and J is TRBJ2-2; no definite D call. CDR3 size: 11 residues. V was shortened by 3 bases and J by 7 bases, with 3 bases between the two germline ends. Germline-derived CDR1 and CDR2 are LNHDA and SQIVND (reference sequence). The chain's CDR3 is CASSINGELFF. CDR3 DNA: TGTGCCAGTAGTATTAACGGGGAGCTGTTTTTT.

This clone was observed a handful of times. The chain recombines TRBV27 with TRBJ2-7; D tentatively reads TRBD1 or TRBD2 (5 bases each). The CDR3 has 14 residues. V was cut by 5 bases and J by 2 bases, with 13 bases left in between. Germline V lookup: CDR1 MNHEY, CDR2 SMNVEV (reference sequence). In DNA, the CDR3 is TGTGCCAGCAGTGACCGGGACCTTACCTACGAGCAGTACTTC. Amino acid sequence: CASSDRDLTYEQYF.

The genes are TRBV27 and TRBJ1-2; 7 nucleotides match TRBD1. V shed 5 bases, J shed 9 bases, and the junction held 12 bases outside the gene matches. The CDR3 runs to 14 residues. Germline values: CDR1 MNHEY, CDR2 SMNVEV (reference sequence). The CDR3 DNA reads TGTGCCAGCAGTCGACCGGGACAGACATCGAGCTACACCTTC. This translates into CASSRPGQTSSYTF.

The chain links TRBV19 to TRBJ1-1; tentative D call: TRBD1 (6 bases). This CDR3 spans 14 amino acids. Trimming left V 1 base short and J 1 base short, with 7 bases between. Germline V gene data show CDR1 as LNHDA and CDR2 as SQIVND (reference sequence). CDR3 sequence (DNA): TGTGCCAGTAGTATAGGAGGGGGGAACACTGAAGCTTTCTTT. Its protein product is CASSIGGGNTEAFF.

The rearrangement uses TRBV2 and TRBJ2-2; 7 bases are a match to TRBD2. Trimming at V came to 6 bases and at J to 5 bases, leaving 12 bases not matched to a gene. Germline V gene sequence: CDR1 SNHLY, CDR2 FYNNEI. The CDR3 is 16 amino acids. Written as DNA, the CDR3 is TGTGCCAGCAGAAAAGGCAGGGAGGGCCGGACCGGGGAGCTGTTTTTT. Protein sequence: CASRKGREGRTGELFF.

The rearrangement uses TRBV5-1 and TRBJ1-2; a possible D gene is TRBD1 (6 bases). The CDR3 contains 16 residues. In germline, CDR1 is SGHRS, CDR2 YFSETQ. Trimming left V 2 bases short and J 6 bases short, with 20 bases between. Written as DNA, the CDR3 is TGCGCCAGCAGCTTTGGTTCGGGTCGGGGGGCGGATGGCTACACCTTC. Translating it yields CASSFGSGRGADGYTF.

The genes are TRBV9 and TRBJ1-3, with a tentative D call TRBD1 (6 bases). The CDR3 contains 15 residues. Germline values: CDR1 SGDLS, CDR2 YYNGEE. With 0 bases removed from V and 3 bases from J, the gap between germline ends came to 10 bases. CDR3: CASSVEQGGGNTIYF. As DNA, the CDR3 is TGTGCCAGCAGCGTAGAACAGGGAGGTGGAAACACCATATATTTT. The complete variable domain, with remaining parts taken from reference TRBV9 and TRBJ1-3, reads DSGVTQTPKHLITATGQRVTLRCSPRSGDLSVYWYQQSLDQGLQFLIQYYNGEERAKGNILERFSAQQFPDLHSELNLSSLELGDSALYFCASSVEQGGGNTIYFGEGSWLTVV.

The rearrangement uses TRBV9 and TRBJ2-7; TRBD1 matches at 7 bases. There are 16 residues in the CDR3. The V gene's germline CDR1 is SGDLS and CDR2 YYNGEE. The trim removed 0 bases at V and 3 bases at J, leaving 9 bases unmatched. The CDR3 sequence is CASSVASRTGIYEQYF. The CDR3 coding sequence is TGTGCCAGCAGCGTAGCTAGTCGGACAGGAATCTACGAGCAGTACTTC.

The chain links TRBV4-1 to TRBJ1-4; D is unclear. Germline V gives CDR1 MGHRA, CDR2 YSYEKL. CDR3 size: 18 residues. V lost 3 bases to trimming and J lost 2 bases, with 19 bases between them. The CDR3 DNA reads TGCGCCAGCAGCCAGGCCTCGATCGGAGCCCGCACTAATGAAAAACTGTTTTTT. This codes for CASSQASIGARTNEKLFF.

The V gene is TRBV7-9, the J gene TRBJ1-1; the match to TRBD1 covers 10 bases. The length of the CDR3 is 16 residues. The V and J ends lost 4 bases and 3 bases, in that order; junction bases with no gene match: 8. Germline CDR1 is SEHNR and CDR2 is FQNEAQ (reference sequence). The CDR3 is CASSSFGTGVHTEAFF. The CDR3 nucleotides are TGTGCCAGCAGCTCGTTCGGGACAGGGGTACACACTGAAGCTTTCTTT.

The chain links TRBV19 to TRBJ1-5, with D possibly TRBD1 on 5 matching bases. Germline CDR1 reads LNHDA; CDR2 reads SQIVND (reference sequence). Between the trimmed V and J ends, which lost 3 bases and 0 bases, there was a span of 9 bases. This CDR3 region has 15 residues. CDR3: CASSMGRYSNQPQHF. CDR3 DNA sequence: TGTGCCAGTAGTATGGGACGGTATAGCAATCAGCCCCAGCATTTT.

The chain recombines TRBV5-4 with TRBJ1-6, with D unresolved. The germline V and J ends were trimmed by 0 bases and 4 bases, with 8 bases remaining between them. Per germline, CDR1 SGHNT and CDR2 YYREEE (reference sequence). The CDR3 length is 15 residues. CDR3 loop: CASSLEGFYNSPLHF. As DNA, the CDR3 is TGTGCCAGCAGCTTGGAAGGGTTTTATAATTCACCCCTCCACTTT.

The chain employs TRBV29-1 and TRBJ2-5; D not resolved. Germline CDR1 is SQVTM and CDR2 is ANQGSEA. This CDR3 region has 12 residues. Trimming took 5 bases from V and 3 from J, leaving 10 bases between them. In DNA form, the CDR3 reads TGCAGCGTTAATGTGCGCGAAGAGACCCAGTACTTC. This translates into CSVNVREETQYF. The entire variable domain, with the rest obtained from reference TRBV29-1 and TRBJ2-5, is as follows: SAVISQKPSRDICQRGTSLTIQCQVDSQVTMMFWYRQQPGQSLTLIATANQGSEATYESGFVIDKFPISRPNLTFSTLTVSNMSPEDSSIYLCSVNVREETQYFGPGTRLLVL.

This clone was found once. This rearrangement joins TRBV4-1 to TRBJ2-7; D is undetermined. Trimming left V 0 bases short and J 6 bases short, with 3 bases between. From germline, CDR1 is MGHRA and CDR2 YSYEKL. The CDR3 extends over 11 amino acids. This CDR3 reads CASSQDGEQYF. The CDR3 DNA reads TGCGCCAGCAGCCAAGACGGCGAGCAGTACTTC.

The DNA for the CDR3 is TGTGCCAGCATCCCGGAAGGCAGGCCTTTGGATGGCTACACCTTC. Amino acids: CASIPEGRPLDGYTF. This chain links TRBV5-4 with TRBJ1-2; D call uncertain. V lost 6 bases, J lost 6 bases, and 21 bases lay in between. CDR1 and CDR2 from the germline V gene are SGHNT and YYREEE (reference sequence). The CDR3 runs to 15 residues. Full variable domain (outside the CDR3, taken from reference TRBV5-4 and TRBJ1-2): ETGVTQSPTHLIKTRGQQVTLRCSSQSGHNTVSWYQQALGQGPQFIFQYYREEENGRGNFPPRFSGLQFPNYSSELNVNALELDDSALYLCASIPEGRPLDGYTFGSGTRLTVV.

V is TRBV5-4 and J is TRBJ2-3; 14 nucleotides match TRBD2. V lost 2 bases, J lost 3 bases, and 14 bases stayed unmatched. The V gene's germline CDR1 is SGHNT and CDR2 YYREEE (reference sequence). The CDR3 covers 20 residues. Here the CDR3 reads CASSFTRTSGRIARTDTQYF. CDR3 bases: TGTGCCAGCAGCTTTACCAGGACTAGCGGGAGGATAGCACGTACAGATACGCAGTATTTT. The full variable domain, completed using reference TRBV5-4 and TRBJ2-3, is ETGVTQSPTHLIKTRGQQVTLRCSSQSGHNTVSWYQQALGQGPQFIFQYYREEENGRGNFPPRFSGLQFPNYSSELNVNALELDDSALYLCASSFTRTSGRIARTDTQYFGPGTRLTVL.

The chain carries TRBV28 and TRBJ2-7; D is possibly TRBD1 or TRBD2 (5 bases each). Germline-derived CDR1 and CDR2 are MDHEN and SYDVKM. Trimming removed 2 bases at V and 0 bases at J, with 17 bases between. This CDR3 contains 17 residues. The CDR3 sequence: CASSLGPGRFPSYEQYF. The CDR3 bases are TGTGCCAGCAGTTTAGGCCCGGGGCGGTTCCCCTCCTACGAGCAGTACTTC.

This clone showed up just once. The chain links TRBV2 to TRBJ2-7; possible D gene TRBD2, 7 bases. Germline V gene data show CDR1 as SNHLY and CDR2 as FYNNEI. The V and J ends lost 5 bases and 2 bases respectively, with 25 bases between them. This CDR3 region has 18 residues. The CDR3 DNA reads TGTGCCAGCAGTCCCCCCCGAGGGGGGGGGCCTTCGGCCTACGAGCAGTACTTC. It translates to CASSPPRGGGPSAYEQYF.